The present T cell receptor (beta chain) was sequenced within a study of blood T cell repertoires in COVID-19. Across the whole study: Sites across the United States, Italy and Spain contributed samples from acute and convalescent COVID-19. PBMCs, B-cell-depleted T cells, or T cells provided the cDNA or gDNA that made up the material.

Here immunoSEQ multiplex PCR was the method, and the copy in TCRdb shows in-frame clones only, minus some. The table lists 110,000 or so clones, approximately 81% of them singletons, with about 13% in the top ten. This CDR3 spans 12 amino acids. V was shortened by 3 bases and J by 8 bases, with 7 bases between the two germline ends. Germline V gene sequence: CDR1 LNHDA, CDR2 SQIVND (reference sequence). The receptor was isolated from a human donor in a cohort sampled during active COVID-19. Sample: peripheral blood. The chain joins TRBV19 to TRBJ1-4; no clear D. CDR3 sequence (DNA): TGTGCCAGTAGTATTGTTGCGGAAAAACTGTTTTTT. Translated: CASSIVAEKLFF.